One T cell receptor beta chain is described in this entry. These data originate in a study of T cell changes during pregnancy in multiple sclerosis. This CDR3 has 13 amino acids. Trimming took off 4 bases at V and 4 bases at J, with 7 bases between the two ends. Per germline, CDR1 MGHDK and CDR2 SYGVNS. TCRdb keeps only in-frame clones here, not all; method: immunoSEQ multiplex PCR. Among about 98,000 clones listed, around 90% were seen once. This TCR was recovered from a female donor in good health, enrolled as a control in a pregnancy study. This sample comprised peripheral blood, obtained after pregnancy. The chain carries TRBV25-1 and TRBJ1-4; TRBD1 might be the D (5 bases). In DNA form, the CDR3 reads TGTGCCAGCAGTGCGGGGGGTAATGAAAAACTGTTTTTT. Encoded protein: CASSAGGNEKLFF.